Each of the 18 T cell receptor beta chains below was sequenced from the same sample in a study of blood T cell repertoires in COVID-19. Profiling relied on immunoSEQ multiplex PCR, and the TCRdb table lists in-frame clones only, not all of them. This sample yields approximately 300,000 clones, of which around 89% are seen a single time; 3% to 4.5% belongs to the top ten. The source material was peripheral blood. Every receptor here comes from a woman in her forties with acute or convalescent COVID-19.

This clone was found once. The V call is TRBV11-2, the J call TRBJ2-7; D unresolved. Deletions cut 2 bases from V and 0 bases from J, with 11 bases between. Germline loops: CDR1 SGHAT, CDR2 FQNNGV. CDR3 length equals 15 residues. CDR3 nucleotides: TGTGCCAGCAGCTTACGAGGATTCTCCTCCTACGAGCAGTACGTC. It codes for CASSLRGFSSYEQYV.

This clone was counted a single time. The chain uses TRBV6-5 and TRBJ1-1, with a tentative D call TRBD1 (5 bases). Trimming shortened V by 6 bases and J by 3 bases, and 17 bases separated the two germline ends. Germline assignment: CDR1 MNHEY and CDR2 SVGAGI. CDR3 size: 15 residues. The CDR3 loop reads CASRWWGAGDTEAFF. CDR3 bases: TGTGCCAGCAGGTGGTGGGGCGCTGGGGACACTGAAGCTTTCTTT.

The V gene is TRBV11-3, the J gene TRBJ2-1; weak D call: TRBD1 (6 bases). This CDR3 is 14 amino acids long. Germline assignment: CDR1 SGHNT and CDR2 YENEEA. The germline V and J ends were trimmed by 2 bases and 6 bases, with 11 bases remaining between them. The DNA for the CDR3 is TGTGCCAGCAGCTTATATTCAGGGGCCAATGAGCAGTTCTTC. Amino acid sequence: CASSLYSGANEQFF.

The rearrangement links TRBV18 to TRBJ2-3, with a tentative D call TRBD2 (5 bases). The CDR3 runs 13 residues. Trimming shortened V by 6 bases and J by 5 bases, and 12 bases separated the two germline ends. CDR1 is KGHSH, CDR2 LQKENI, per germline. The CDR3 reads CASSPSRGDTQYF. For the CDR3, the DNA is TGTGCCAGCTCCCCAAGCCGGGGAGATACGCAGTATTTT.

The chain's CDR3 is CASSLKQGGTGELFF. The CDR3 bases are TGTGCCAGCAGTTTGAAACAGGGAGGGACCGGGGAGCTGTTTTTT. The rearrangement joins TRBV6-5 to TRBJ2-2; tentatively, D is TRBD2 (7 bases). From germline, CDR1 is MNHEY and CDR2 SVGAGI. Trimming removed 4 bases at V and 5 bases at J, with 14 bases between. CDR3 length equals 15 residues.

This chain links TRBV5-6 with TRBJ1-4; 9 nucleotides align to TRBD1. CDR1 is SGHDT and CDR2 is YYEEEE in the germline V gene. J was trimmed by 8 bases and V by 4 bases; bases with no gene match: 15. This CDR3 region has 17 residues. In DNA, the CDR3 is TGTGCCAGCAGCCATAATGCTGCCGGGACAGGGATGGAAAAACTGTTTTTT. Translating gives CASSHNAAGTGMEKLFF.

This chain links TRBV5-1 with TRBJ2-5, with a weak D call TRBD1 (5 bases). The CDR3 contains 15 residues. CDR1 and CDR2 (germline): SGHRS, YFSETQ. The germline V and J ends were trimmed by 1 base and 4 bases, with 14 bases remaining between them. The CDR3, as DNA: TGCGCCAGCAGCTTGAGTAGGGGTGGTCGAGAGACCCAGTACTTC. This sequence encodes CASSLSRGGRETQYF. The full variable domain, its missing parts supplied by reference TRBV5-1 and TRBJ2-5, is KAGVTQTPRYLIKTRGQQVTLSCSPISGHRSVSWYQQTPGQGLQFLFEYFSETQRNKGNFPGRFSGRQFSNSRSEMNVSTLELGDSALYLCASSLSRGGRETQYFGPGTRLLVL.

The chain uses TRBV5-6 and TRBJ2-3, with 10 bases that match TRBD2. Germline V gene data show CDR1 as SGHDT and CDR2 as YYEEEE. The V and J ends lost 1 base and 4 bases, in that order; junction bases with no gene match: 9. There are 17 residues in the CDR3. The CDR3 bases are TGTGCCAGCAGCTTGAGTTTACTAGCGGGGCTGGCAGATACGCAGTATTTT. Its translation: CASSLSLLAGLADTQYF.

The chain combines TRBV2 with TRBJ2-3; D call uncertain. CDR3 size: 14 residues. V shed 0 bases and J shed 2 bases, with 6 bases lying between them. Germline V lookup: CDR1 SNHLY, CDR2 FYNNEI. CDR3 sequence (DNA): TGTGCCAGCAGTGAAGCCCTCCCCACAGATACGCAGTATTTT. The encoded protein is CASSEALPTDTQYF.

This clone was detected once. The chain employs TRBV9 and TRBJ2-5; tentative D call: TRBD2 (5 bases). CDR3 size: 14 residues. The V gene's germline CDR1 is SGDLS and CDR2 YYNGEE. The ends were cut back, 0 bases at V and 5 bases at J, with 11 bases in the middle. CDR3 sequence reads: CASSVASGQETQYF. Here the CDR3 DNA reads TGTGCCAGCAGCGTAGCAAGCGGTCAGGAGACCCAGTACTTC.

The V gene is TRBV6-5, the J gene TRBJ1-5; D is possibly TRBD1 (6 bases). Germline assignment: CDR1 MNHEY and CDR2 SVGAGI. The CDR3 runs 14 residues. V gave up 5 bases and J gave up 8 bases, with 16 bases separating them. This CDR3 reads CASSRKGVLEPQHF. The CDR3 region has the DNA TGTGCCAGCAGTAGGAAGGGGGTGTTAGAGCCCCAGCATTTT.

The count of this clone is one. This chain uses TRBV11-2 with TRBJ1-5; D is ambiguous. CDR3 length: 13 residues. The germline CDR1 and CDR2 sequences are SGHAT and FQNNGV. The V gene lost 2 bases and the J gene lost 0 bases, with 2 bases spanning the gap. CDR3 in DNA: TGTGCCAGCAGCTTATATAGCAATCAGCCCCAGCATTTT. Translated, it gives CASSLYSNQPQHF.

The V call is TRBV21-1, the J call TRBJ1-1. TRBV21-1 is tagged as a pseudogene. CDR3 length: 16 residues. CDR3 sequence: CASSKVLTGMNTEAFF. CDR3 sequence (DNA): TGTGCCAGCAGCAAAGTACTAACCGGAATGAACACTGAAGCTTTCTTT.

This sequence joins TRBV11-1 and TRBJ2-7, with a possible D match to TRBD2 (6 bases). The CDR3 sequence is 13 residues long. Trimming cost V 5 bases and J 9 bases, with 17 bases left between them. Germline-derived CDR1 and CDR2 are SGHAT and FQDESV (reference sequence). The CDR3 sequence is CASSERVGLWQYV. The CDR3 nucleotides read TGTGCCAGCAGCGAGCGGGTTGGGCTTTGGCAGTACGTC.

V is TRBV5-1 and J is TRBJ1-2, with D perhaps TRBD1 (6 bases). With 2 bases removed from V and 8 bases from J, the gap between germline ends came to 22 bases. In germline, CDR1 is SGHRS, CDR2 YFSETQ. The CDR3 has 16 amino acids. DNA of the CDR3: TGCGCCAGCAGCTTCCCACTACAGGGTCGGGGGGGAGGCTACACCTTC. This encodes CASSFPLQGRGGGYTF.

This rearrangement joins TRBV19 to TRBJ2-6; 8 bases match TRBD1. V was pared by 3 bases and J by 3 bases, with 7 bases of the junction left unmatched. The CDR3 has 17 residues. Germline V CDR1 and CDR2: LNHDA, SQIVND (reference sequence). In DNA, the CDR3 is TGTGCCAGTAGTATCGGACAGGGCCTTGGTGGGGCCAACGTCCTGACTTTC. The encoded protein is CASSIGQGLGGANVLTF.

The chain combines TRBV30 with TRBJ2-7, with D maybe TRBD1 (5 bases). The germline CDR1 and CDR2 sequences are GTSNPN and SVGIG (reference sequence). Trimming took 2 bases from V and 3 from J, leaving 14 bases between them. The CDR3 is 14 residues long. Here the CDR3 reads CAWSFKGPDYEQYV. CDR3 in DNA: TGTGCCTGGAGTTTCAAGGGGCCAGACTACGAGCAGTACGTC.

The J gene is TRBJ2-5, the V gene TRBV19, with 9 bases lining up with TRBD1. Per the germline V gene, CDR1 is LNHDA and CDR2 is SQIVND (reference sequence). Trimming took 7 bases from V and 4 from J; bases not matched to a gene: 7. The CDR3 loop spans 14 amino acids. CDR3 protein: CASTPQGAVETQYF. CDR3 DNA: TGTGCCAGTACCCCACAGGGGGCCGTAGAGACCCAGTACTTC.